This entry lists 12 T cell receptor beta chains sequenced from one sample in a study of blood T cell repertoires in COVID-19. Assay used: immunoSEQ multiplex PCR; TCRdb lists only in-frame clones, some missing. The table includes about 120,000 clones, around nine tenths detected once. The sequenced sample was peripheral blood. The receptors derive from a woman of 80 years or more with acute or convalescent COVID-19.

This chain uses TRBV12-3 or TRBV12-4 with TRBJ2-1; D is undetermined. V was pared by 0 bases and J by 6 bases, with 6 bases between. CDR3 length equals 13 residues. CDR3 in amino acids: CASSLASFNEQFF. The CDR3, as DNA: TGTGCCAGCAGTTTAGCGTCTTTCAATGAGCAGTTCTTC.

The rearrangement joins TRBV28 to TRBJ2-2; D unclear. In germline, CDR1 is MDHEN, CDR2 SYDVKM. The CDR3 is 13 amino acids. Deletions cut 11 bases from V and 0 bases from J, with 10 bases between. This chain's CDR3 is CAANPSNTGELFF. The CDR3 coding sequence is TGTGCCGCTAACCCCTCGAACACCGGGGAGCTGTTTTTT.

The rearrangement joins TRBV5-4 to TRBJ1-6, with D possibly TRBD1 on 6 matching bases. This CDR3 contains 14 residues. V was pared by 1 base and J by 7 bases, with 9 bases between. Germline values: CDR1 SGHNT, CDR2 YYREEE (reference sequence). CDR3 sequence reads: CASSLQGRNSPLHF. DNA of the CDR3: TGTGCCAGCAGCTTGCAGGGGCGAAATTCACCCCTCCACTTT.

This chain links TRBV5-8 with TRBJ1-5, with D unresolved. This CDR3 has 15 residues. Germline CDR1 reads SGHTS; CDR2 reads YDEGEE. V was pared by 4 bases and J by 4 bases, with 15 bases between. The CDR3 reads CASSLRPFGNQPQHF. The CDR3 DNA reads TGTGCCAGCAGCCTCCGACCCTTCGGGAATCAGCCCCAGCATTTT.

The V gene is TRBV2, the J gene TRBJ1-2, with 8 bases lining up with TRBD1. CDR1 and CDR2 (germline): SNHLY, FYNNEI. V gave up 5 bases and J gave up 6 bases; unmatched junction bases: 2. CDR3 length: 12 amino acids. The CDR3 sequence: CASSPQGDGYTF. The CDR3 bases are TGTGCCAGCAGTCCACAGGGGGATGGCTACACCTTC.

The chain carries TRBV29-1 and TRBJ2-1; 7 positions agree with TRBD2. V lost 5 bases to trimming and J lost 4 bases; unmatched junction nucleotides: 8. The CDR3 has 14 amino acids. The germline CDR1 and CDR2 sequences are SQVTM and ANQGSEA. In DNA form, the CDR3 reads TGCAGCGTTTGGTCTAGCGGATTTTACAATGAGCAGTTCTTC. It is translated as CSVWSSGFYNEQFF.

The V gene is TRBV3-1 (or the pseudogene TRBV3-2), the J gene TRBJ2-1; 16 bases align to TRBD2. V was pared by 7 bases and J by 7 bases, with 10 bases of the junction left unmatched. CDR1 and CDR2 from the germline V gene are LGHDT and YNNKEL (reference sequence). The CDR3 loop spans 17 amino acids. The CDR3 loop is CASNPPGLAGGRNEQFF. In nucleotides, the CDR3 is TGTGCCAGCAACCCTCCGGGACTAGCGGGGGGGCGTAATGAGCAGTTCTTC.

The chain couples TRBV5-1 to TRBJ2-7; D is ambiguous. Germline lookup yields CDR1 SGHRS and CDR2 YFSETQ. Trimming pared 1 base from V and 7 bases from J, leaving 15 bases between. The CDR3 is made up of 14 amino acids. This CDR3 reads CASSLYGPSGEQYF. In DNA, the CDR3 is TGCGCCAGCAGCTTGTATGGGCCTTCAGGAGAGCAGTACTTC.

The chain uses TRBV4-1 and TRBJ1-4; TRBD1 matches at 8 bases. Trimming removed 3 bases from V and 7 bases from J; junction bases left unmatched: 7. The CDR3 covers 15 residues. The V gene's germline CDR1 is MGHRA and CDR2 YSYEKL. CDR3 residues: CASSQSPGGGEKLFF. DNA of the CDR3: TGCGCCAGCAGCCAGTCCCCAGGGGGCGGTGAAAAACTGTTTTTT.

In nucleotides, the CDR3 is TGTGCCAGCAGTACCTATATAGCGGGACGCAACGAGCAGTACTTC. Protein product: CASSTYIAGRNEQYF. This sequence joins TRBV6-2 or TRBV6-3 and TRBJ2-7; 8 nucleotides match TRBD2. In germline, CDR1 is MNHEY, CDR2 SVGEGT. The length of the CDR3 is 15 residues. With V trimmed by 5 bases and J by 5 bases, 11 bases remained unmatched.

This clone was recorded once. The rearrangement uses TRBV2 and TRBJ2-5; D perhaps matches TRBD1 (6 bases). The germline V gene has CDR1 SNHLY and CDR2 FYNNEI. The CDR3 contains 13 residues. Trimming cost V 5 bases and J 5 bases, with 12 bases left between them. In DNA form, the CDR3 reads TGTGCCAGCAGTCTACAGGGCGGGGAGACCCAGTACTTC. It codes for CASSLQGGETQYF.

The chain has TRBV6-2 or TRBV6-3 and TRBJ2-3; 10 positions agree with TRBD2. CDR1 and CDR2 (germline): MNHEY, SVGEGT. V lost 2 bases to trimming and J lost 6 bases; unmatched junction nucleotides: 11. The CDR3 has 17 amino acids. Here the CDR3 DNA reads TGTGCCAGCAGTTACCCTAGCGGGGGTCCCCGAAGGGATACGCAGTATTTT. Translated: CASSYPSGGPRRDTQYF.